This T cell receptor (beta chain) is from a study of cytomegalovirus exposure and HLA in healthy donors. Trimming shortened V by 4 bases and J by 4 bases, and 12 bases separated the two germline ends. The CDR3 has 14 amino acids. Per germline, CDR1 SGHDT and CDR2 YYEEEE. General study results and limits: In most subjects, TCR beta sequences reportedly gave accurate predictions of HLA-A and HLA-B alleles. It was confirmed in vitro that a few of the CMV-associated chains were specific for CMV antigens. Data from an earlier analysis indicated that most TCR beta V segments were productive either about 90% or about 30% of the time.

The PCR employed 60 Vbeta primers together with 13 Jbeta primers. Profiling relied on immunoSEQ multiplex PCR, and the TCRdb table lists in-frame clones only, not all of them. This table holds about 150,000 clones, about three quarters found once. In the case of this clone: The target antigen is unknown.

The clonotype comes from a man between 25 and 39 years old in good health and CMV-seropositive. The chain employs TRBV5-6 and TRBJ1-5; D is ambiguous. The source material was PBMCs. CDR3 nucleotide sequence: TGTGCCAGCAGCGGCGGGTCGCTTAATCAGCCCCAGCATTTT. Its protein product is CASSGGSLNQPQHF.